This T cell receptor (beta chain) originates from a study of somatic mutations in cytotoxic T cells in rheumatoid arthritis. The overall study: Certain V beta antibody-stained T-cell populations, V beta1+ cells sequenced for TCRB among them, were flow-sorted to nearly 100% purity.

As concerns this clone: Its matching antigen is unknown. A read error may produce the germline difference seen at one junction end.

Study-wide findings and caveats: The antigen targets of the expanded CD8+ clones were unknown.

The germline V gene has CDR1 SSHAT and CDR2 FNYEAQ (reference sequence). The CDR3 runs 15 residues. Original analysis: Matches to published virus-specific TCRB sequences were rare among patient CD8+ clones larger than 1%. The protocol was immunoSEQ multiplex PCR, while the TCRdb copy is restricted to in-frame clones and leaves out a portion. V and J calls and clone size are those listed in that table; D and trimming were worked out from the DNA. The sample contains about 10,000 clones, 75% to 95% of which appear only once. Separation of CD4+ and CD8+ cells was performed by positive magnetic bead selection, and purity was verified by flow cytometry.

This rearrangement joins TRBV7-7 to TRBJ2-3, with TRBD2 identical over 8 bases. This clonotype was sampled from a woman aged 18-30 years with rheumatoid arthritis. Sequenced input: CD8+ T cells sorted from blood. The CDR3 here is CASSLRGGSTDTQYF. The CDR3 DNA reads as TGTGCTAGCAGCTTACGGGGGGGAAGCACAGATACGCAGTATTTT.